This T cell receptor (beta chain) was captured by sequencing in a study of cytomegalovirus exposure and HLA in healthy donors. This PCR relied on a set of 60 Vbeta primers and 13 Jbeta primers. The protocol was immunoSEQ multiplex PCR, while the TCRdb copy is restricted to in-frame clones and leaves out a portion. Of about 130,000 clones in the sample, less than 85% were seen once. Input material: PBMCs. The TCR was taken from a male donor in good health and CMV-seronegative.

This CDR3 reads CASRGLAGRREQYF. The CDR3 DNA sequence: TGTGCCAGTAGGGGACTAGCGGGACGGAGGGAGCAGTACTTC. The chain has TRBV19 and TRBJ2-7; 13 bases map to TRBD2. Per germline, CDR1 LNHDA and CDR2 SQIVND (reference sequence). This CDR3 is 14 amino acids long. Trimming removed 6 bases from V and 7 bases from J; junction bases left unmatched: 6.